These 15 T cell receptor beta chains came from one sample sequenced in a study of blood T cells in healthy people across ages. Combining a sample-barcoded 5' primer with a J-beta primer mix, a second PCR ran for roughly 7 to 12 cycles. TCRdb reprocessed the 5' RACE reads with MiXCR, giving one entry per CDR3 protein. This sample has about 780,000 distinct CDR3 sequences, with roughly 24% found just once. This same sample was also taken into another study, of T cells of mothers and their children.

The sample was blood. All receptors derive from a boy aged 10-17 years in good health.

The V call is TRBV29-1, the J call TRBJ2-7; possible D gene TRBD2, 7 bases. The CDR3 covers 14 residues. The V end was cut by 3 bases, the J end by 5 bases, with 17 bases between. The V gene's germline CDR1 is SQVTM and CDR2 ANQGSEA. In DNA, the CDR3 is TGCAGCGTTGAGCTTTCGGGGGGCAGGGACGAGCAGTACTTC. Translation: CSVELSGGRDEQYF.

This clonotype was seen a handful of times. The chain employs TRBV3-1 and TRBJ2-1, with 7 bases fitting TRBD1. The CDR3 totals 19 residues. Trimming at V came to 0 bases and at J to 7 bases, leaving 18 bases not matched to a gene. Per germline, CDR1 LGHDT and CDR2 YNNKEL (reference sequence). Here the CDR3 DNA reads TGTGCCAGCAGCCAAGAGCCCCCCCACCGACAGGGTTGGGGGAATGAGCAGTTCTTC. Residues: CASSQEPPHRQGWGNEQFF.

This clonotype was detected a few times. V and J are TRBV28 and TRBJ2-1, with a possible D match to TRBD2 (6 bases). The V and J ends lost 5 bases and 10 bases respectively, with 15 bases between them. This CDR3 contains 13 residues. Germline V gene sequence: CDR1 MDHEN, CDR2 SYDVKM. CDR3 nucleotide sequence: TGTGCCAGCAGTCCGGGACTCCAATCGGAGCAGTTCTTC. Residues: CASSPGLQSEQFF.

This clonotype was seen a handful of times. The V and J genes are TRBV20-1 and TRBJ1-2; the D gene is possibly TRBD1 (6 bases). CDR3 length equals 15 residues. V lost 0 bases and J lost 0, with 11 bases in between. Germline-derived CDR1 and CDR2 are DFQATT and SNEGSKA (reference sequence). CDR3 amino acids: CSARDSDRSNYGYTF. The CDR3 region has the DNA TGCAGTGCTAGAGATAGCGACAGGTCTAACTATGGCTACACCTTC.

J is TRBJ1-4 and V is TRBV10-3, with 12 bases fitting TRBD1. Unmatched junction bases numbered 6, after V lost 4 bases and J lost 6 bases. CDR3 length: 16 amino acids. CDR1 ENHRY and CDR2 SYGVKD come from the germline V gene. For the CDR3, the DNA is TGTGCCATCAGTGTGGGGACAGGGGGCGTTTATGAAAAACTGTTTTTT. It translates to CAISVGTGGVYEKLFF.

The chain has TRBV6-4 and TRBJ2-5; D not certain. The CDR3 has 13 amino acids. Germline values: CDR1 MRHNA, CDR2 SNTAGT. V was trimmed by 3 bases and J by 7 bases, leaving 12 bases between them. As DNA, the CDR3 is TGTGCCAGCAGTGAAGAGATAAGAGGGACCCAGTACTTC. Its protein is CASSEEIRGTQYF.

This clonotype was observed a handful of times. The chain is built from TRBV29-1 and TRBJ2-5; 7 positions match TRBD1. This CDR3 is built from 12 residues. The J segment lost 5 bases and the V segment lost 5 bases, leaving 5 bases of the junction unmatched. CDR1 SQVTM and CDR2 ANQGSEA come from the germline V gene. CDR3 loop: CSVRTGWETQYF. The CDR3 coding sequence is TGCAGCGTTAGGACAGGATGGGAGACCCAGTACTTC.

This clonotype was seen a few times. The V call is TRBV7-9, the J call TRBJ2-5; a possible D gene is TRBD2 (7 bases). This CDR3 has 16 residues. V dropped 2 bases and J dropped 4 bases, with 17 bases sitting between them. The V gene's germline CDR1 is SEHNR and CDR2 FQNEAQ (reference sequence). The CDR3 DNA is TGTGCCAGCAGCTTATTCGCCGGGGGGCCCGGAGAGACCCAGTACTTC. Translating it yields CASSLFAGGPGETQYF.

The sample holds a few counts of this clonotype. The junction shows a germline mismatch at one end, possibly a read error. The chain employs TRBV7-9 and TRBJ2-7; D may be TRBD1 (5 bases). Germline loops: CDR1 SEHNR, CDR2 FQNEAQ (reference sequence). The CDR3 has 13 residues. The chain's CDR3 is CASSHDSSYEQYF. As DNA, the CDR3 is TGTGCCAGCAGCCATGACAGCTCCTACGAGCAATACTTC.

This clonotype was picked up a small number of times. The genes are TRBV28 and TRBJ2-6, with 8 bases identical to TRBD2. Trimming took 6 bases from V and 3 from J; bases not matched to a gene: 4. CDR3 size: 15 residues. Per germline, CDR1 MDHEN and CDR2 SYDVKM. Here the CDR3 DNA reads TGTGCCAGCAGATCGGGAGGGAGTGGGGCCAACGTCCTGACTTTC. It yields the protein CASRSGGSGANVLTF.

This chain connects TRBV20-1 to TRBJ1-2, with 9 bases matching TRBD1. From germline, CDR1 is DFQATT and CDR2 SNEGSKA (reference sequence). The CDR3 totals 17 residues. Trimming took 2 bases from V and 1 from J; bases not matched to a gene: 11. The CDR3 reads CSARKATGGRINYGYTF. The CDR3, as DNA: TGCAGTGCTAGAAAAGCGACAGGGGGGAGGATTAACTATGGCTACACCTTC.

In its sample, this clonotype was seen a few times. The chain joins TRBV7-2 to TRBJ2-3; D is unresolved. Germline V gene sequence: CDR1 SGHTA, CDR2 FQGNSA. Trimming took 5 bases from V and 0 from J, leaving 12 bases between them. There are 15 residues in the CDR3. The CDR3 DNA reads TGTGCCAGCAGCCCATCGCCGGCGAGCACAGATACGCAGTATTTT. Translation: CASSPSPASTDTQYF.

The J gene is TRBJ2-7, the V gene TRBV28; 7 bases map to TRBD2. Germline-derived CDR1 and CDR2 are MDHEN and SYDVKM. The ends lost 5 bases at V and 6 bases at J; junction bases unmatched: 16. This CDR3 is built from 16 residues. The CDR3 nucleotides are TGTGCCAGCAGTCGACTGGCGGGGGTGCCGGCCACCGAGCAGTACTTC. Amino acids: CASSRLAGVPATEQYF.

This clonotype was counted a few times. Here the CDR3 DNA reads TGTGCCACCAGCAGAGGCGGGGTCTCCTACGAGCAGTACTTC. It translates to CATSRGGVSYEQYF. This chain connects TRBV15 to TRBJ2-7; TRBD2 is a possible D gene (6 bases). Germline lookup yields CDR1 LNHNV and CDR2 YYDKDF (reference sequence). The CDR3 is made up of 14 amino acids. V gave up 1 base and J gave up 0 bases, with 7 bases separating them.

The rearrangement links TRBV9 to TRBJ2-7; D is undetermined. Germline CDR1 reads SGDLS; CDR2 reads YYNGEE. The CDR3 loop spans 15 amino acids. The V gene lost 2 bases and the J gene lost 3 bases, with 15 bases spanning the gap. CDR3 in amino acids: CASSVGSLLNYEQYF. DNA of the CDR3: TGTGCCAGCAGCGTGGGTTCCCTCTTGAACTACGAGCAGTACTTC.